This is a list of T cell receptor beta chains from one sample in a study of blood T cells in healthy people across ages. TCRdb redid the calling of the 5' RACE reads with MiXCR, one entry per CDR3 protein. The sample consists of over a million distinct CDR3 sequences, approximately 42% of them appearing once. The specimen sequenced was blood. The receptors shown here come from a woman under 30 in good health. CDR3s include the opening cysteine and the closing phenylalanine or tryptophan. D genes are given only for firm matches. Rows give clone size only sometimes, using once, few, many, or a class for an expanded clone.

>TRBV7-2|TRBJ1-4|many|NA
TGTGCCAGCAGCTTAGACGGAGCAACTAATGAAAAACTGTTTTTT
CASSLDGATNEKLFF
>TRBV28|TRBJ1-5|NA|NA
TGTGCCAGCAGTTCCCCGGGAACCATTCAGCCCCAGCATTTT
CASSSPGTIQPQHF
>TRBV24-1|TRBJ1-5|NA|NA
TGTGCCACCAGTGACCGTCAAGGGCGGGGAGATCAGCCCCAGCATTTT
CATSDRQGRGDQPQHF
>TRBV24-1|TRBJ2-3|NA|TRBD2
TGTGCCACCGGCCAAGGGCAGTCGGGCGGGGGGCAGTATTTT
CATGQGQSGGGQYF
>TRBV24-1|TRBJ2-3|NA|TRBD2
TGTGCCACCAGTGCTCTTGCCCCGACTAGCGGGAGGACAGATACGCAGTATTTT
CATSALAPTSGRTDTQYF
>TRBV28|TRBJ1-2|few|NA
TGTGCCAGCAGTTTGTGGGGACGTGCTCTCTATGGCTACACCTTC
CASSLWGRALYGYTF
>TRBV4-1|TRBJ2-7|NA|TRBD1
TGCGCCAGCAGCCAAAGGGGACAGGTGGAAAATGAGCAGTACTTC
CASSQRGQVENEQYF
>TRBV5-6|TRBJ1-2|NA|NA
TGTGCCAGCAGCTTCCTCAGAAATAGGAACTATGGCTACACCTTC
CASSFLRNRNYGYTF
>TRBV27|TRBJ2-1|NA|NA
TGTGCCAGCACGTTTAGAGGCGACAATGAGCAGTTCTTC
CASTFRGDNEQFF
>TRBV29-1|TRBJ2-2|few|NA
TGCAGCGTTGAAGATCGAGACACCGGGGAGCTGTTTTTT
CSVEDRDTGELFF
>TRBV27|TRBJ2-6|few|NA
TGTGCCAGCAGTCCGAAGGTTGGTGGGGCCAACGTCCTGACTTTC
CASSPKVGGANVLTF
>TRBV5-5|TRBJ1-2|few|NA
TGTGCCAGCAGCCCGACATCTTTCAACTATGGCTACACCTTC
CASSPTSFNYGYTF
>TRBV4-1|TRBJ2-2|NA|NA
TGCGCCAGCAGCCCGCAGGACCGACCGGGCACCGGGGAGCTGTTTTTT
CASSPQDRPGTGELFF
>TRBV29-1|TRBJ2-3|many|TRBD2
TGCAGCGTTGCTACTAGCGGGAATTCAGATACGCAGTATTTT
CSVATSGNSDTQYF
>TRBV4-3|TRBJ2-1|few|TRBD2
TGCGCCAGCAGCCAGAAAGGGACTAGCGGGAGTAATGAGCAGTTCTTC
CASSQKGTSGSNEQFF
>TRBV5-6|TRBJ1-4|NA|NA
TGTGCCAGCAGCTTGCCGGACAGATATAATGAAAAACTGTTTTTT
CASSLPDRYNEKLFF
>TRBV7-2|TRBJ1-1|NA|NA
TGTGCCAGCAGCTCAGGGGTTTGGGACACTGAAGCTTTCTTT
CASSSGVWDTEAFF
>TRBV6-5|TRBJ2-1|NA|TRBD1
TGTGCCAGCAGTGAGGACAGGGGGCCAAATGAGCAGTTCTTC
CASSEDRGPNEQFF
>TRBV30|TRBJ1-2|NA|NA
TGTGCTTTCTTTCGACACCTTAACTATGGCTACACCTTC
CAFFRHLNYGYTF
>TRBV20-1|TRBJ2-1|few|NA
TGCAGTGCTAGAGACGAGCGGACCCTCTGCAATGAGCAGTTCTTC
CSARDERTLCNEQFF
>TRBV20-1|TRBJ2-6|NA|NA
TGCAGTGCTAGAGATCGGAGGGCTGGGGCCAACGTCCTGACTTTC
CSARDRRAGANVLTF
>TRBV28|TRBJ1-2|few|NA
TGTGCCAGCAGTTTTTATTCTGGGAACAGCTATGGCTACACCTTC
CASSFYSGNSYGYTF
>TRBV19|TRBJ2-2|few|TRBD2
TGTGCCAGTAGTACCAGCGGGACGAACACCGGGGAGCTGTTTTTT
CASSTSGTNTGELFF
>TRBV29-1|TRBJ1-1|NA|NA
TGCAGCGGTGAGTTTAACACTGAAGCTTTCTTT
CSGEFNTEAFF
>TRBV29-1|TRBJ2-1|many|NA
TGCAGCGTTGAAGATAAGGCAGGGTACAATGAGCAGTTCTTC
CSVEDKAGYNEQFF
>TRBV21-1|TRBJ1-2|few|NA
TGTGCCAGTCCGGACAGGGAGTATGGCTACACCTTC
CASPDREYGYTF
>TRBV4-3|TRBJ2-7|few|TRBD2
TGCGCCAGCAGCTCGCGGGAGACCCCCTACGAGCAGTACTTC
CASSSRETPYEQYF
>TRBV20-1|TRBJ2-7|many|TRBD1
TGCAGTGCTAGAGATCAACGCAGGGGGAACTCCTACGAGCAGTACTTC
CSARDQRRGNSYEQYF